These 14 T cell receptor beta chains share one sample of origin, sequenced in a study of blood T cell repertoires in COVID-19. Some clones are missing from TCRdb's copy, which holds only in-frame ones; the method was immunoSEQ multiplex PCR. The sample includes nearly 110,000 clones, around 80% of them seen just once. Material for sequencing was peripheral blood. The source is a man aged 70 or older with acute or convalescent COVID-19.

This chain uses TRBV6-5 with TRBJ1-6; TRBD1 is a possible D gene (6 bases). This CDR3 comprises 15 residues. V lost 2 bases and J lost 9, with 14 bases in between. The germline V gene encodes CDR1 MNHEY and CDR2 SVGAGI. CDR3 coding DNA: TGTGCCAGCAGTTACCGAGGACAGCCTACTTCACCCCTCCACTTT. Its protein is CASSYRGQPTSPLHF.

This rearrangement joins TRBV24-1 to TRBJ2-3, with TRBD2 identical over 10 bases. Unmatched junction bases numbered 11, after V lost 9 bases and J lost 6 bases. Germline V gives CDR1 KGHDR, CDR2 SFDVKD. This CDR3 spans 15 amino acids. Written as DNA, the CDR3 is TGTGCCACCGCCGATAGCGGGGGGCCCGGGGATACGCAGTATTTT. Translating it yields CATADSGGPGDTQYF.

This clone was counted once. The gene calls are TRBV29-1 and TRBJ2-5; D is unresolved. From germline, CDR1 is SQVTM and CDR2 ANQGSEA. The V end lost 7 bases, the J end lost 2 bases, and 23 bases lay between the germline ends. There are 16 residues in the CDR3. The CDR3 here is CSDQSPASRLQETQYF. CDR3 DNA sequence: TGCAGCGACCAGTCCCCGGCTTCTAGGCTTCAAGAGACCCAGTACTTC. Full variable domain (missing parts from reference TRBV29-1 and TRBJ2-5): SAVISQKPSRDICQRGTSLTIQCQVDSQVTMMFWYRQQPGQSLTLIATANQGSEATYESGFVIDKFPISRPNLTFSTLTVSNMSPEDSSIYLCSDQSPASRLQETQYFGPGTRLLVL.

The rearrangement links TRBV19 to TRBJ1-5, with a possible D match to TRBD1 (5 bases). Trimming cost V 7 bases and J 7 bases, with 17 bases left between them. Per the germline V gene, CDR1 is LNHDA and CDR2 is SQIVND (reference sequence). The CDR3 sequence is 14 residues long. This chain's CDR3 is CASTPTGGGQPQHF. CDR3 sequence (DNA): TGTGCCAGTACCCCAACGGGGGGGGGACAGCCCCAGCATTTT. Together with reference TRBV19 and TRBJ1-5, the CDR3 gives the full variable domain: DGGITQSPKYLFRKEGQNVTLSCEQNLNHDAMYWYRQDPGQGLRLIYYSQIVNDFQKGDIAEGYSVSREKKESFPLTVTSAQKNPTAFYLCASTPTGGGQPQHFGDGTRLSIL.

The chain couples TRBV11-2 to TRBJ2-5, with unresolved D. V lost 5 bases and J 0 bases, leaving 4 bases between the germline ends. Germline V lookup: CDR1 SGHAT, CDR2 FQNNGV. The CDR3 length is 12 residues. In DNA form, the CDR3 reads TGTGCCAGCAGCCGAGACCAAGAGACCCAGTACTTC. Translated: CASSRDQETQYF.

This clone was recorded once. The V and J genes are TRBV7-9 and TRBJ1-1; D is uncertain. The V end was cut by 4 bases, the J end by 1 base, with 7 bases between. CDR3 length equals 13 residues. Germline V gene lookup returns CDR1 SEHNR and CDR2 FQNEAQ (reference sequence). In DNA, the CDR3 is TGTGCCAGCAGCTACGCAGGGAACACTGAAGCTTTCTTT. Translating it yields CASSYAGNTEAFF. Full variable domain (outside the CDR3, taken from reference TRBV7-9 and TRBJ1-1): DTGVSQNPRHKITKRGQNVTFRCDPISEHNRLYWYRQTLGQGPEFLTYFQNEAQLEKSRLLSDRFSAERPKGSFSTLEIQRTEQGDSAMYLCASSYAGNTEAFFGQGTRLTVV.

The CDR3 loop is CASTILGGGNYGYTF. In DNA, the CDR3 is TGTGCCAGCACGATTCTAGGCGGGGGTAACTATGGCTACACCTTC. The rearrangement joins TRBV3-1 (or the pseudogene TRBV3-2) to TRBJ1-2; tentative D call: TRBD1 (5 bases). V lost 7 bases to trimming and J lost 1 base, with 16 bases between them. The germline V gene has CDR1 LGHDT and CDR2 YNNKEL (reference sequence). The CDR3 sequence is 15 residues long.

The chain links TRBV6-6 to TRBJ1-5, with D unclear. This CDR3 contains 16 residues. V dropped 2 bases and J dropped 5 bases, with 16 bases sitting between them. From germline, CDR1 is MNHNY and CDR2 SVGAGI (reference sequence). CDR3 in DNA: TGTGCCAGCAGTTACCCCGCACCCGGTCAGGATCAGCCCCAGCATTTT. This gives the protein CASSYPAPGQDQPQHF.

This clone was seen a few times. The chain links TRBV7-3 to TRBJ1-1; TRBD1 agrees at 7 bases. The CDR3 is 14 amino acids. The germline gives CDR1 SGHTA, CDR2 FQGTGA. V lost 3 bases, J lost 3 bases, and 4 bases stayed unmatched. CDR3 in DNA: TGTGCCAGCAGCTTCGCAGGGGGAGACACTGAAGCTTTCTTT. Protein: CASSFAGGDTEAFF.

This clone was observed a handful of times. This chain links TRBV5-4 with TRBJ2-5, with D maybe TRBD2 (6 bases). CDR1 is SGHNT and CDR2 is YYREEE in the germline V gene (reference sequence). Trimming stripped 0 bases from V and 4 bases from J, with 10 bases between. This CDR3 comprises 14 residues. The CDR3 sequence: CASSLGMGGETQYF. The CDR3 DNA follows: TGTGCCAGCAGCTTGGGTATGGGGGGAGAGACCCAGTACTTC.

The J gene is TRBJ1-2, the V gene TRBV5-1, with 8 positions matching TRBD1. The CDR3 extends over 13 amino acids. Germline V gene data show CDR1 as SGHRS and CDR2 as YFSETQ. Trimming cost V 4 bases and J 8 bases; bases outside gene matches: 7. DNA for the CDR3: TGCGCCAGCAGCCCCGGACAGGGCGAAGGCTACACCTTC. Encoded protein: CASSPGQGEGYTF.

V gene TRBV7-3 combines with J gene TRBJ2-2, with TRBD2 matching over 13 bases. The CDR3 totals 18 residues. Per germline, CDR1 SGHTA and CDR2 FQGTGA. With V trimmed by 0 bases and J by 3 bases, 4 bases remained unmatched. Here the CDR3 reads CASSLTGLAGVYTGELFF. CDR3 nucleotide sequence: TGTGCCAGCAGCTTAACAGGACTAGCGGGGGTTTACACCGGGGAGCTGTTTTTT. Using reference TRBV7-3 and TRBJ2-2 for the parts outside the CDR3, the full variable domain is GAGVSQTPSNKVTEKGKYVELRCDPISGHTALYWYRQSLGQGPEFLIYFQGTGAADDSGLPNDRFFAVRPEGSVSTLKIQRTERGDSAVYLCASSLTGLAGVYTGELFFGEGSRLTVL.

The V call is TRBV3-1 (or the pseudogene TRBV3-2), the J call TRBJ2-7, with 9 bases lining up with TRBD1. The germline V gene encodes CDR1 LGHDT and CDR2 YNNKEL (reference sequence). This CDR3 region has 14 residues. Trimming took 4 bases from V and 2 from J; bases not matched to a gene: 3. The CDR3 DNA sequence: TGTGCCAGCAGCCCCCGGGACAGGGCCTACGAGCAGTACTTC. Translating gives CASSPRDRAYEQYF.

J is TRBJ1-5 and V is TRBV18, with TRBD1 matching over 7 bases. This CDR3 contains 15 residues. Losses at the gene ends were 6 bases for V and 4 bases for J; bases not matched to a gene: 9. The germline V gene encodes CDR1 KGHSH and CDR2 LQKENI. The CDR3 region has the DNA TGTGCCAGCTCCCCGGAGACAGGGAGAAATCAGCCCCAGCATTTT. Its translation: CASSPETGRNQPQHF.